Detailed here is one T cell receptor beta chain. These data originate in a study of blood T cell repertoires in COVID-19. Whole-study context: Acute-phase and convalescent COVID-19 samples originated in the United States, Italy and Spain.

This CDR3 has 15 residues. Germline V gene lookup returns CDR1 LNHDA and CDR2 SQIVND (reference sequence). Trimming removed 5 bases from V and 2 bases from J; junction bases left unmatched: 5. In the original processing: Estimation of nucleated cell counts relied on the amplification of reference gene primers. The repertoire was sequenced with immunoSEQ multiplex PCR; TCRdb's copy has only in-frame clones and lacks some. The V and J calls and the clone size are those of that table, but D and trimming were determined from the DNA. This sample has 300,000 to 400,000 clones; about four fifths occur once, and the top ten carry around 3%.

This clonotype was obtained from a man aged 25 to 40 with active or convalescent COVID-19. The V call is TRBV19, the J call TRBJ2-1; 8 bases map to TRBD2. Sequencing was performed on peripheral blood. CDR3 amino acids: CASSAAGGTYNEQFF. For the CDR3, the DNA is TGTGCCAGTAGTGCCGCGGGGGGTACCTACAATGAGCAGTTCTTC.